This passage covers 9 T cell receptor beta chains from one sample sequenced in a study of shared clonotypes between healthy human individuals (TCRdb year 2020). The library was obtained by the immunoSEQ multiplex PCR assay. TCRdb's version of the immuneACCESS table is confined to in-frame rearrangements and falls short of the full clone set. An unresolved V gene accounts for under half of the shortfall where checked; the remainder is of unknown origin. This sample holds about 380,000 clones; 90% to 97% were observed only once. The top ten clones comprise approximately 0.3% of the sample. The sequenced material came from memory CD8+ T cells sorted from blood. The sample's cell subset or site label is to be understood as: CD45RO+ cells pooled with CCR7-negative TemRA cells. Receptors were obtained from a man aged 25-40 years in good health.

The V call is TRBV19, the J call TRBJ2-7, with TRBD1 matching over 12 bases. The germline CDR1 and CDR2 sequences are LNHDA and SQIVND (reference sequence). The V and J ends lost 7 bases and 7 bases, in that order; junction bases with no gene match: 8. The CDR3 runs to 14 residues. This CDR3 is CASTKGQGAREQYF. In nucleotides, the CDR3 is TGTGCCAGTACAAAGGGACAGGGGGCTCGAGAGCAGTACTTC.

This chain uses TRBV28 with TRBJ2-1; D is possibly TRBD1 (6 bases). This CDR3 is built from 16 residues. V was shortened by 6 bases and J by 1 base, with 16 bases between the two germline ends. Germline CDR1 and CDR2: MDHEN and SYDVKM. In DNA, the CDR3 is TGTGCCAGCAGATATACAGGGATTACGTCCTACAATGAGCAGTTCTTC. This encodes CASRYTGITSYNEQFF. The variable domain in full, with the rest retrieved from reference TRBV28 and TRBJ2-1, is DVKVTQSSRYLVKRTGEKVFLECVQDMDHENMFWYRQDPGLGLRLIYFSYDVKMKEKGDIPEGYSVSREKKERFSLILESASTNQTSMYLCASRYTGITSYNEQFFGPGTRLTVL.

The genes are TRBV27 and TRBJ2-5, with 7 bases aligning to TRBD1. J was trimmed by 3 bases and V by 2 bases; bases with no gene match: 3. This CDR3 has 14 amino acids. In germline, CDR1 is MNHEY, CDR2 SMNVEV (reference sequence). The CDR3 DNA reads as TGTGCCAGCAGTTTAATCCAGGGGGAAGAGACCCAGTACTTC. Translating it yields CASSLIQGEETQYF.

V usage is TRBV10-2 and J usage is TRBJ2-1; D uncertain. The V and J ends lost 0 bases and 4 bases respectively, with 13 bases between them. The CDR3 runs 16 residues. The germline V gene has CDR1 WSHSY and CDR2 SAAADI. The CDR3 nucleotides are TGCGCCAGCAGTGAGTCCCCCCTTTACCTTTACAATGAGCAGTTCTTC. Amino acids: CASSESPLYLYNEQFF.

The CDR3 protein is CASRQPGTTYNEQFF. DNA of the CDR3: TGTGCCAGCAGACAACCGGGGACAACCTACAATGAGCAGTTCTTC. The rearrangement joins TRBV7-6 to TRBJ2-1; D may be TRBD1 (6 bases). Germline CDR1 SGHVS, CDR2 FNYEAQ. There are 15 residues in the CDR3. V was pared by 6 bases and J by 2 bases, with 14 bases between.

The chain carries TRBV30 and TRBJ1-1; D not resolved. Per germline, CDR1 GTSNPN and CDR2 SVGIG (reference sequence). Trimming left V 4 bases short and J 5 bases short, with 14 bases between. This CDR3 region has 13 residues. The CDR3 loop reads CAWIGGLGTEAFF. The CDR3 DNA follows: TGTGCCTGGATAGGAGGTCTGGGGACTGAAGCTTTCTTT.

V is TRBV14 and J is TRBJ2-7, with unresolved D. In germline, CDR1 is SGHDN, CDR2 FVKESK. Trimming took 4 bases from V and 4 from J, leaving 11 bases between them. The CDR3 runs 13 residues. In DNA, the CDR3 is TGTGCCAGCAGCCTTCGAGGCCGTTACGAGCAGTACTTC. It yields the protein CASSLRGRYEQYF. The variable domain in full, completed from reference TRBV14 and TRBJ2-7, reads EAGVTQFPSHSVIEKGQTVTLRCDPISGHDNLYWYRRVMGKEIKFLLHFVKESKQDESGMPNNRFLAERTGGTYSTLKVQPAELEDSGVYFCASSLRGRYEQYFGPGTRLTVT.

The rearrangement joins TRBV7-9 to TRBJ2-5, with D possibly being TRBD2 (6 bases). V lost 0 bases and J lost 4, with 6 bases in between. CDR1 and CDR2 from the germline V gene are SEHNR and FQNEAQ (reference sequence). The CDR3 is 13 amino acids. The CDR3 DNA reads as TGTGCCAGCAGCTTAGCGGGGGGAGAGACCCAGTACTTC. It encodes CASSLAGGETQYF.

The V call is TRBV4-1, the J call TRBJ2-2; D is unclear. V lost 0 bases to trimming and J lost 6 bases, with 8 bases between them. Germline V gene data show CDR1 as MGHRA and CDR2 as YSYEKL. The CDR3 is 14 residues long. The CDR3 protein is CASSQELWAGELFF. In DNA form, the CDR3 reads TGCGCCAGCAGCCAAGAGTTATGGGCCGGGGAGCTGTTTTTT.